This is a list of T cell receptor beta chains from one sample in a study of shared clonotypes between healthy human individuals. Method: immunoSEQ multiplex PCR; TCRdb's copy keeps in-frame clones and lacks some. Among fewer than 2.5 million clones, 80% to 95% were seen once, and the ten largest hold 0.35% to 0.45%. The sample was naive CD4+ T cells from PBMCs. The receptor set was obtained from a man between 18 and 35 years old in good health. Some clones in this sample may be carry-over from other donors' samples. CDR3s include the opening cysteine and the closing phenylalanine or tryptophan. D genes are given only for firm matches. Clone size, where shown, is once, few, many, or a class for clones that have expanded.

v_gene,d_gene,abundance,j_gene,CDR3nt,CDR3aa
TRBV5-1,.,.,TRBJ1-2,TGCGCCAGTCACAACGGGGGCGGAAACTATGGCTACACCTTC,CASHNGGGNYGYTF
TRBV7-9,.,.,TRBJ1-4,TGTGCCAGCAGCTTGACCAGGGTAACTAATGAAAAACTGTTTTTT,CASSLTRVTNEKLFF
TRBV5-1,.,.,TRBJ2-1,TGCGCCAGCAGCTCCCTATCGGGGGAGGTTAGCAATGAGCAGTTCTTC,CASSSLSGEVSNEQFF
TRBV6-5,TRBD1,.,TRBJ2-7,TGTGCCAGCAGAGACAGGGTTGGGTATTACGAGCAGTACTTC,CASRDRVGYYEQYF
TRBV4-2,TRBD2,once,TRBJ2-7,TGTGCCAGCAGCCGTCTAGGCGGACTAGCGTCTTACGAGCAGTACTTC,CASSRLGGLASYEQYF
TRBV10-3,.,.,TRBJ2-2,TGTGCCATCAGTGAGTCTACAGGGATTAGGGAGCTGTTTTTT,CAISESTGIRELFF
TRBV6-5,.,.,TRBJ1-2,TGTGCCAGCAGTTACTTGGACACTTGGTATGGCTACACCTTC,CASSYLDTWYGYTF
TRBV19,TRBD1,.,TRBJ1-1,TGTGCCAGTAGTCCAAGGACAGGGGCAGTCACTGAAGCTTTCTTT,CASSPRTGAVTEAFF
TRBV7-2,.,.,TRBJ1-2,TGTGCCAGCAGCCAAGGAGGGGGGATCTATGGCTACACCTTC,CASSQGGGIYGYTF
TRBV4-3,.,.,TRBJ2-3,TGCGCCAGCAGCCAAGAAGGGGGGGCGGGAGATACGCAGTATTTT,CASSQEGGAGDTQYF
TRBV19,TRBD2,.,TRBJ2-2,TGTGCCAGTATTCTCAGCGGGAGTTTTCACGGGGAGCTGTTTTTT,CASILSGSFHGELFF
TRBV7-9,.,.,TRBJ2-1,TGTGCCAGCAGCTCTACCATCGGACAGTACAATGAGCAGTTCTTC,CASSSTIGQYNEQFF
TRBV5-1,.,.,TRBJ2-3,TGCGCCAGCCACCACTGGGAGGCCGGAACAGATACGCAGTATTTT,CASHHWEAGTDTQYF
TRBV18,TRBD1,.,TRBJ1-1,TGTGCCAGCTCACCAAGGGGACAGACCATGAACACTGAAGCTTTCTTT,CASSPRGQTMNTEAFF
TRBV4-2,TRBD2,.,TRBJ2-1,TGTGCCAGCAGCCGCGCGGGGGGCACTAGCGGGAGGGCTAATGAGCAGTTCTTC,CASSRAGGTSGRANEQFF
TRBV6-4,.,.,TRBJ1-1,TGTGCCAACCCCCAGGGCCTCAATGGGGCTTTCTTT,CANPQGLNGAFF
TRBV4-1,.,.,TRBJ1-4,TGCGCCAGCAGCTCCGGATGGGCGGAAAAACTGTTTTTT,CASSSGWAEKLFF